The 24 T cell receptor beta chains below come from one sample, sequenced in a study of shared clonotypes between healthy human individuals. Sequencing used immunoSEQ multiplex PCR; TCRdb keeps in-frame clones, though not all of them. The table records fewer than 650,000 clones, 76% of them present only once. Specimen: PBMCs. These receptors were taken from a woman aged 40 to 50 in good health. Some clones in this sample may be carry-over from other donors' samples.

The rearrangement joins TRBV27 to TRBJ2-2, with D perhaps matching TRBD2 (6 bases). The V and J ends lost 7 bases and 2 bases respectively, with 17 bases between them. The CDR3 covers 16 residues. The germline V gene encodes CDR1 MNHEY and CDR2 SMNVEV (reference sequence). The CDR3 protein is CASKPDSGLNTGELFF. In nucleotides, the CDR3 is TGTGCCAGCAAACCAGATAGCGGACTAAACACCGGGGAGCTGTTTTTT.

Regarding this clone: This likely came from a read error, as a far larger clone is one base away. This chain uses TRBV5-1 with TRBJ2-2; 8 nucleotides align to TRBD1. The junction had 11 bases not matched to a gene; V was cut back by 3 bases and J by 7 bases. From germline, CDR1 is SGHRS and CDR2 YFSETQ. The CDR3 runs to 16 residues. The CDR3 protein is CASSSARAGGIGELFF. The CDR3 DNA sequence: TGCGCCAGCAGCTCGGCCCGAGCAGGGGGCATCGGGGAGCTGTTTTTT. Full variable domain (rest looked up from reference TRBV5-1 and TRBJ2-2): KAGVTQTPRYLIKTRGQQVTLSCSPISGHRSVSWYQQTPGQGLQFLFEYFSETQRNKGNFPGRFSGRQFSNSRSEMNVSTLELGDSALYLCASSSARAGGIGELFFGEGSRLTVL.

The chain joins TRBV5-1 to TRBJ1-2, with TRBD1 matching 7 bases. Germline assignment: CDR1 SGHRS and CDR2 YFSETQ. The CDR3 spans 13 residues. With 2 bases clipped from V and 4 bases from J, the junction kept 2 bases outside the gene matches. The CDR3 nucleotides read TGCGCCAGCAGCTTAACAGGGGTCTATGGCTACACCTTC. Translated: CASSLTGVYGYTF.

This clone was detected only a few times. This chain links TRBV9 with TRBJ2-7, with D possibly being TRBD1 (5 bases). V was shortened by 3 bases and J by 4 bases, with 14 bases between the two germline ends. CDR3 length: 14 residues. Germline V gene lookup returns CDR1 SGDLS and CDR2 YYNGEE. CDR3 sequence reads: CASSGTSDGYEQYF. The CDR3 region has the DNA TGTGCCAGCAGCGGGACATCGGACGGATACGAGCAGTACTTC. Based on the CDR3 plus reference TRBV9 and TRBJ2-7, the full variable domain is DSGVTQTPKHLITATGQRVTLRCSPRSGDLSVYWYQQSLDQGLQFLIQYYNGEERAKGNILERFSAQQFPDLHSELNLSSLELGDSALYFCASSGTSDGYEQYFGPGTRLTVT.

This sequence joins TRBV5-5 and TRBJ2-3; D gene unclear. This CDR3 contains 13 residues. V lost 2 bases and J lost 6, with 10 bases in between. CDR1 and CDR2 from the germline V gene are SGHKS and YYEKEE (reference sequence). The CDR3 loop is CASSFGSADTQYF. The CDR3 DNA is TGTGCCAGCAGCTTCGGTTCAGCGGATACGCAGTATTTT.

This clone was counted a few times. This chain joins TRBV28 and TRBJ2-1; 13 bases line up with TRBD2. The germline CDR1 and CDR2 sequences are MDHEN and SYDVKM. V lost 6 bases and J lost 1; bases outside the gene matches: 3. CDR3 size: 16 residues. CDR3 residues: CASSQLAGGSYNEQFF. In DNA, the CDR3 is TGTGCCAGCAGCCAACTAGCGGGAGGGTCCTACAATGAGCAGTTCTTC.

The chain combines TRBV27 with TRBJ2-5; the D call may be TRBD1 or TRBD2 (5 bases each). The CDR3 runs to 13 residues. Trimming took 3 bases from V and 4 from J, leaving 9 bases between them. Germline CDR1 is MNHEY and CDR2 is SMNVEV (reference sequence). The DNA of the CDR3 is TGTGCCAGCAGTTTTTTTGGGGGAGAGACCCAGTACTTC. Translated: CASSFFGGETQYF.

The chain combines TRBV9 with TRBJ2-1, with 10 bases fitting TRBD2. The CDR3 contains 14 residues. Germline CDR1 and CDR2: SGDLS and YYNGEE. The J segment lost 8 bases and the V segment lost 3 bases, leaving 5 bases of the junction unmatched. As DNA, the CDR3 is TGTGCCAGCAGCGCTAGCGGGAGAGGACATGAGCAGTTCTTC. It encodes CASSASGRGHEQFF.

The chain joins TRBV28 to TRBJ2-3; 8 nucleotides agree with TRBD2. J gave up 1 base and V 11 bases, and 5 bases lay outside the gene matches. CDR3 length equals 13 residues. CDR1 is MDHEN, CDR2 SYDVKM, per germline. CDR3 in DNA: TGTGCCGCCTCGGGGGGGGGCACAGATACGCAGTATTTT. Its protein product is CAASGGGTDTQYF.

This clone was counted at least ten times. The chain combines TRBV19 with TRBJ2-5; D remains ambiguous. Deletions cut 1 base from V and 5 bases from J, with 8 bases between. There are 13 residues in the CDR3. The germline gives CDR1 LNHDA, CDR2 SQIVND (reference sequence). Written as DNA, the CDR3 is TGTGCCAGTAGTATAGGCAGTTGGGAGACCCAGTACTTC. The encoded protein is CASSIGSWETQYF.

A few counts support this clone. The genes are TRBV2 and TRBJ2-3, with a weak D call TRBD1 (6 bases). The CDR3 contains 14 residues. Germline V gene data show CDR1 as SNHLY and CDR2 as FYNNEI. The V end was cut by 5 bases, the J end by 3 bases, with 12 bases between. DNA of the CDR3: TGTGCCAGCAGTCAACAGGGTGGAACAGATACGCAGTATTTT. It encodes CASSQQGGTDTQYF. The entire variable domain, with the rest obtained from reference TRBV2 and TRBJ2-3, is as follows: EPEVTQTPSHQVTQMGQEVILRCVPISNHLYFYWYRQILGQKVEFLVSFYNNEISEKSEIFDDQFSVERPDGSNFTLKIRSTKLEDSAMYFCASSQQGGTDTQYFGPGTRLTVL.

The chain is built from TRBV5-1 and TRBJ2-7; D call uncertain. CDR3 length: 12 residues. Trimming took off 0 bases at V and 7 bases at J, with 8 bases between the two ends. CDR1 is SGHRS and CDR2 is YFSETQ in the germline V gene. CDR3 region: CASSLGQTEQYF. The DNA for the CDR3 is TGCGCCAGCAGCTTGGGGCAGACTGAGCAGTACTTC.

This clone has only a few counts. The genes are TRBV28 and TRBJ1-6; no clear D. Germline lookup yields CDR1 MDHEN and CDR2 SYDVKM. The CDR3 runs to 13 residues. In nucleotides, the CDR3 is TGTGGTTCAGAGGGCTCCTATAATTCACCCCTCCACTTT. The encoded protein is CGSEGSYNSPLHF.

This sequence joins TRBV5-1 and TRBJ2-7, with 9 positions matching TRBD1. The CDR3 sequence is 18 residues long. The V and J ends lost 4 bases and 3 bases, in that order; junction bases with no gene match: 17. The germline V gene has CDR1 SGHRS and CDR2 YFSETQ. For the CDR3, the DNA is TGCGCCAGCAGCGCACCGGGACAGGGAGGCCCCAGATACTACGAGCAGTACTTC. It encodes CASSAPGQGGPRYYEQYF.

This chain uses TRBV5-1 with TRBJ2-2; 12 bases agree with TRBD2. V trimming: 4 bases; J trimming: 4 bases; junction bases outside the gene matches: 2. The CDR3 loop spans 15 amino acids. Looked up from germline, CDR1 is SGHRS and CDR2 is YFSETQ. The CDR3 coding sequence is TGCGCCAGCAGCGTACTAGCGGGGGGCACCGGGGAGCTGTTTTTT. Translated, it gives CASSVLAGGTGELFF.

The gene calls are TRBV15 and TRBJ2-7; D gene unclear. CDR3 length: 14 amino acids. V was shortened by 1 base and J by 2 bases, with 9 bases between the two germline ends. The germline V gene encodes CDR1 LNHNV and CDR2 YYDKDF (reference sequence). As DNA, the CDR3 is TGTGCCACCAGCAGAGCCAGTTCAACCTACGAGCAGTACTTC. The encoded protein is CATSRASSTYEQYF.

The rearrangement joins TRBV27 to TRBJ1-5; a weak D match, TRBD1 (5 bases). Trimming cost V 5 bases and J 9 bases, with 20 bases left between them. Germline V gene lookup returns CDR1 MNHEY and CDR2 SMNVEV (reference sequence). The CDR3 contains 15 residues. The CDR3 protein is CASSLDSIQGRPQHF. The CDR3 DNA follows: TGTGCCAGCAGTCTAGATTCCATCCAGGGCCGGCCCCAGCATTTT.

The V gene is TRBV11-2, the J gene TRBJ2-7, with TRBD1 matching 12 bases. The CDR3 is 14 amino acids. The V gene end was trimmed by 5 bases and the J gene end by 6 bases; junction bases not matched to a gene: 5. Germline V gene lookup returns CDR1 SGHAT and CDR2 FQNNGV. Written as DNA, the CDR3 is TGTGCCAGCAGCCAGGGACAGGGGGCAGGCGAGCAGTACTTC. Residues: CASSQGQGAGEQYF.

This chain uses TRBV29-1 with TRBJ2-3, with 7 bases that match TRBD2. Germline CDR1 reads SQVTM; CDR2 reads ANQGSEA. This CDR3 region has 13 residues. J gave up 0 bases and V 7 bases, and 4 bases lay outside the gene matches. The CDR3 DNA reads as TGCAGCGGGACGGGAGGAAGCACAGATACGCAGTATTTT. Translated: CSGTGGSTDTQYF.

The CDR3 bases are TGTGCCAGCAGTCCCCGTGGGAGTAGCAATCAGCCCCAGCATTTT. The encoded protein is CASSPRGSSNQPQHF. This chain uses TRBV6-1 with TRBJ1-5; D not certain. The CDR3 contains 15 residues. V was cut by 5 bases and J by 0 bases, with 11 bases left in between. Germline V gene data show CDR1 as MNHNS and CDR2 as SASEGT.

This chain uses TRBV6-5 with TRBJ2-7; TRBD2 matches at 10 bases. Looked up from germline, CDR1 is MNHEY and CDR2 is SVGAGI. The CDR3 has 15 residues. V shed 4 bases, J shed 4 bases, and the junction held 7 bases outside the gene matches. DNA of the CDR3: TGTGCCAGCAGTTGGCGATCTAGCGGGGGTTACGAGCAGTACTTC. This encodes CASSWRSSGGYEQYF.

V gene TRBV27 combines with J gene TRBJ2-7, with TRBD1 matching 8 bases. The CDR3 extends over 15 amino acids. V gave up 2 bases and J gave up 2 bases; unmatched junction bases: 5. Germline V gene sequence: CDR1 MNHEY, CDR2 SMNVEV (reference sequence). The CDR3 here is CASSLGGTGPYEQYF. In DNA form, the CDR3 reads TGTGCCAGCAGTTTAGGCGGGACAGGACCCTACGAGCAGTACTTC.

The gene calls are TRBV7-2 and TRBJ2-2, with D perhaps matching TRBD1 (6 bases). This CDR3 contains 13 residues. Germline-derived CDR1 and CDR2 are SGHTA and FQGNSA. V lost 5 bases and J lost 5, with 9 bases in between. Here the CDR3 DNA reads TGTGCCAGCAGCGCAGGGGTTACCGGGGAGCTGTTTTTT. Its translation: CASSAGVTGELFF.

The chain recombines TRBV28 with TRBJ2-7, with 9 bases that match TRBD1. Germline V CDR1 and CDR2: MDHEN, SYDVKM. The CDR3 is made up of 19 amino acids. Germline trimming cut 5 bases from V and 3 bases from J; bases unmatched to any gene: 20. The CDR3: CASSPRGRGTGGTHYEQYF. The CDR3 region has the DNA TGTGCCAGCAGTCCCCGGGGCCGGGGCACAGGGGGCACACACTACGAGCAGTACTTC.